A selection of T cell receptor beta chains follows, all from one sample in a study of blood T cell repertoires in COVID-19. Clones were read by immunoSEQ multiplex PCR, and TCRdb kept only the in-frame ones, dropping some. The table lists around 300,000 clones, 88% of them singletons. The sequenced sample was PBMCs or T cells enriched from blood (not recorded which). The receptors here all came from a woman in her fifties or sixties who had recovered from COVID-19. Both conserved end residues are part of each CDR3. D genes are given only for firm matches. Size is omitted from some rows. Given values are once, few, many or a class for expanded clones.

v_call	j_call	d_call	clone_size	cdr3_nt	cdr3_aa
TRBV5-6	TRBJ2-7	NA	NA	TGTGCCAGCTCCCCCGGGCGGGGGCTCTCCTACGAGCAGTACTTC	CASSPGRGLSYEQYF
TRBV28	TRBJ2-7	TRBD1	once	TGTGCCAGCAGTTTCCCCAGGGACAGGGTATCTCACGAGCAGTACTTC	CASSFPRDRVSHEQYF
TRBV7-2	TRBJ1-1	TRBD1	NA	TGTGCCAGCAGCCAAGGCGGGACAGGGTGGGGTGAAGCTTTCTTT	CASSQGGTGWGEAFF
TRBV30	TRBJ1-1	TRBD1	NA	TGTGCCTGGAGTAGAGGGACAGAGACTGAAGCTTTCTTT	CAWSRGTETEAFF
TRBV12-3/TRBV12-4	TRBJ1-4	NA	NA	TGTGCCAGCAGCAGGACACAGGATGAAAAACTGTTTTTT	CASSRTQDEKLFF
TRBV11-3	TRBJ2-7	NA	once	TGTGCCAGCAGCCTCCCCACAGGGAATCGGTACGAGCAGTACTTC	CASSLPTGNRYEQYF
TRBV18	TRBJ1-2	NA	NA	TGTGCCAGCTCTCCAGACAAGAACTATGGCTACACCTTC	CASSPDKNYGYTF
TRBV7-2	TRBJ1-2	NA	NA	TGTGCCAGCAGCTTGAGTGGGCCCCCCAACTATGGCTACACCTTC	CASSLSGPPNYGYTF
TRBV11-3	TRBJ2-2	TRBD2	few	TGTGCCAGCAGCCCTAGGGCGCACGGGGACTACGACACCGGGGAGCTGTTTTTT	CASSPRAHGDYDTGELFF
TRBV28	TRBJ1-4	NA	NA	TGTGCCAGCAGTTTACCCCAGGCTAGCGAAAAACTGTTTTTT	CASSLPQASEKLFF
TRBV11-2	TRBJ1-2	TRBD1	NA	TGTGCCAGCAGCTTAGGGACAGGTTACTATGGCTACACCTTC	CASSLGTGYYGYTF
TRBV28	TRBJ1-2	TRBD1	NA	TGTGCCAGCAGTTCCCCAGGGGGATCTGTCTATGGCTACACCTTC	CASSSPGGSVYGYTF
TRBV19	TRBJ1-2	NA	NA	TGTGCCAGTAGTGCTCGCCAACCGGGATCGGGCTACACCTTC	CASSARQPGSGYTF
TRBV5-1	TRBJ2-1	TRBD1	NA	TGCGCCAGCAGCTCCGGACAGGGAGAGGGTGAGCAGTTCTTC	CASSSGQGEGEQFF